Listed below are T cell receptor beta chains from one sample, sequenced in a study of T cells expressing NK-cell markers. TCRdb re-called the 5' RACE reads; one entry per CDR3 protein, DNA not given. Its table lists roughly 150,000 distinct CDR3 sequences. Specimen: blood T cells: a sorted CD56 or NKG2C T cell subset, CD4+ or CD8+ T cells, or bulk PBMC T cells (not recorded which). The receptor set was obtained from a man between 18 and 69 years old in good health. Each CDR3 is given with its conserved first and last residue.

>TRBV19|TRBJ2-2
CASRPGLAGIRNTGELFF
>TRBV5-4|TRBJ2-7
CASSRDRGYEQYF
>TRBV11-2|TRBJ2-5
CASSLTGTGEETQYF
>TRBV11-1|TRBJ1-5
CASSGDRGRGPYSNQPQHF
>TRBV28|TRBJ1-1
CASSLWGPGTEAFF
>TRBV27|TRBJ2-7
CASSLGGGYVEQYF
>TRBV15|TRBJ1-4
CATSSGTGPANEKLFF
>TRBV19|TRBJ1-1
CASSISPYGAFF
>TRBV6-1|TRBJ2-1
CASSEEQAGGNEQFF
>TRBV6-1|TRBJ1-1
CAIRTGPNTEAFF
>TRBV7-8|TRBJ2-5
CASSAPAGTSDSLETQYF
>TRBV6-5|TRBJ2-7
CASSYSKGPVSYEQYF
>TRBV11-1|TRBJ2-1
CASSLTRTRTSDYNEQFF
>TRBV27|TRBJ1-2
CASSSLVSDGYTF
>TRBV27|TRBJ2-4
CASRGLEVAKNIQYF
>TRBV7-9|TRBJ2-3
CASSEAYGQSTDTQYF
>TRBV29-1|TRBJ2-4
CSVVGSTLAKNIQYF
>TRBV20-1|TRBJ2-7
CSARDTAGLRYEQYF
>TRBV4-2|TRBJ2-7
CASSPGQGTAYEQYF
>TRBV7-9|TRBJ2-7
CASSFGQGGVEQYF
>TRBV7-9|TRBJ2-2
CASSSINTGELFF
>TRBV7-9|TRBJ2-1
CASSLGAAYNEQFF
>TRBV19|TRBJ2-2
CASNWAGGISGTGELFF
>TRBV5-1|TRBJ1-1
CASSGLSGSSTEAFF
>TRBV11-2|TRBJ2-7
CASSSRTSGGSYEQYF
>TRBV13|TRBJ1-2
CASSSYIGQGRWYGYTF
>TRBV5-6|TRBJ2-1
CASSLGTYHVQFF
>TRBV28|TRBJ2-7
CASSQRGGYEQYF
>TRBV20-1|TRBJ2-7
CSARDNNRVGYEQYF